This TCR beta chain was recorded in a study of blood T cells in healthy people across ages. Caucasian, healthy and from Russia, the donors were aged between roughly 6 and 95. Every donor provided roughly 10 milliliters of peripheral blood. Samples each yielded at least 5.5 micrograms of total RNA. This CDR3 has 16 residues. With 6 bases removed from V and 2 bases from J, the gap between germline ends came to 17 bases. Germline-derived CDR1 and CDR2 are SNHLY and FYNNEI. This clonotype was seen only a few times. A second about 7 to 12 cycle PCR used barcoded and J-beta primers. Each cDNA molecule received a tag from a template-switch adaptor that had 12 random nucleotides. MiXCR, run by TCRdb on the 5' RACE reads, gives a single entry per CDR3 protein. The profile shows roughly 1.6 million distinct CDR3 sequences, around 35% of them singletons.

V and J are TRBV2 and TRBJ2-1; D may be TRBD1 or TRBD2 (5 bases each). The sample taken for sequencing was blood. The clonotype comes from a woman between 25 and 40 years old in good health. The CDR3 nucleotides are TGTGCCAGCAGCCTCAGAGGGACCCCGACCTACAATGAGCAGTTCTTC. Protein sequence: CASSLRGTPTYNEQFF.